This record concerns one TCR beta chain sequence. Its specificity is not known. These data originate in a study of T cells after posttransplantation cyclophosphamide. Findings of the study overall: Recipient CMV seropositivity and CMV reactivation strongly tracked TRB clonality. Tissue-infiltrating T cells from skin or gut overlapped little with blood T cells.

Using immunoSEQ multiplex PCR, the repertoire was profiled, and TCRdb retains in-frame clones only, with some absent. The sample holds approximately 18,000 clones; less than 90% are singletons and the top ten take roughly 9.1%. The material sequenced was memory CD4+ T cells sorted from blood. The clonotype originates from a man aged 30 to 45 in good health and a related stem cell transplant donor.

The CDR3 coding sequence is TGTGCCAGCAGTCTTACGTCTACCCGGGCAGATACGCAGTATTTT. The encoded protein is CASSLTSTRADTQYF. The genes are TRBV6-1 and TRBJ2-3; D is unresolved. The V end was cut by 5 bases, the J end by 4 bases, with 16 bases between. The germline CDR1 and CDR2 sequences are MNHNS and SASEGT. There are 15 residues in the CDR3.